This T cell receptor (beta chain) derives from a study of cytomegalovirus exposure and HLA in healthy donors (dated by TCRdb to about 2017). Regarding the research as a whole: An earlier analysis of about 560 of the donors reported roughly 300 Gb of sequence data and 95 million to 140 million unique TCR beta sequences obtained from around 190 million T cells. An early release that covered 500 to 800 HLA-typed donors contained around 330 gigabases of sequencing data and tens of millions of unique TCR sequences. Among the roughly 430 genotyped donors, around 81% belonged to the genetic ancestry cluster associated with self-reported Caucasian donors. The aim of the study was to test whether cataloging public T cell receptors could identify signatures of past pathogen exposure. The study used immunosequencing to profile the T cell repertoires of about 670 subjects and linked those repertoires to cytomegalovirus serostatus. A separate validation cohort of some 130 different subjects was used in addition to the roughly 670-subject first cohort. High-throughput TCR immunosequencing, statistical association of individual TCRs with disease status, and machine learning were combined to predict cytomegalovirus infection status. A later analysis re-analyzed previously published TCR beta repertoires from 666 donors and added high-resolution HLA genotyping to study TCR occurrence patterns. Rather than using new phenotypic data, the later analysis identified candidate immune exposures from TCR beta sequences and from how often those sequences occurred across donors. An earlier analysis of roughly 600 of the donors used high-throughput TCR beta sequencing to judge whether each TCR beta V gene segment behaved as functional or pseudogenic. Donor age, sex, ethnicity and CMV serostatus were compiled together with the repertoire data. A later genetic analysis took genome-wide SNP genotypes for about three fifths of the 666 donors and used that subset as a discovery cohort. Every discovery cohort repertoire had been produced on one sequencing platform. Class I and class II HLA loci were covered by the typing at four-digit resolution. Typing coverage differed by locus: A, B, C, DRB1 and DQB1 were typed in about 620-640 donors, DQA1 in about 550, DPA1 in some 600, and DPB1 in about 450. Because of strong linkage in the cohort, roughly 5 DR-DQ haplotypes were treated as single units for association and clustering. On average, 235,054 unique TCR beta nucleotide sequences were sequenced per donor among more than 350 genotyped donors of the cohort, with 15% to 20% of those sequences being non-productive. Study-wide findings and limitations: Most TCR sequences were seen in very few donors, while some public TCRs were found in many individuals. A further reported finding was that TCR beta sequences accurately predicted the HLA-A and HLA-B alleles for most subjects in the first cohort. According to a later analysis, parvovirus B19, influenza, CMV and Epstein-Barr virus appeared linked to several top co-occurrence clusters. Roughly uniform sequencing depth across donors was assumed in presence/absence analyses, although this assumption may not hold. In a later analysis, HLA-associated TCR beta chains were found to be more clonally expanded and to have lower generation probabilities than equally common non-associated chains. CMV serostatus was the only immune exposure information available for the cohort. Most CMV-associated TCR beta chains appeared to be HLA-restricted in a later analysis, and the HLA associations seemed to be driven largely by CMV exposure. It was suggested by the authors that the approach could potentially be generalized to other disease states and immunological phenotypes. Linkage disequilibrium might explain the correlated functional status among segregating V segments, but an unknown experimental factor could not be ruled out. In a later analysis, 16,951 TCR beta sequences were associated with specific HLA alleles at a false discovery rate of 0.05. Some IMGT-functional V segments, including TRBV6-2 and TRBV6-3, could not be told apart with the 87-base-pair reads, so those segments were excluded. Cytomegalovirus status was reported to be diagnosed by the classifier with high specificity and sensitivity in both the original and validation cohorts. Compared with the roughly 720-donor mean, donors in an Asian-associated ancestry cluster had fewer N-insertions in productive TCRs, according to a later genetic analysis. Strong co-occurrence of HLA alleles, especially DR and DQ, made assigning TCR associations to individual alleles difficult. An earlier analysis of some 590 of the donors showed that most TCR beta V segments appeared in productive rearrangements either about 87% or about 30% of the time, which broadly matched IMGT annotations. An association between a missense DCLRE1C variant and V-gene and J-gene trimming of TCR beta chains was found in a later genetic analysis and replicated in an independent cohort. In this cohort, only TCR beta chains were sequenced, and detectable features were limited by the absence of alpha or paired-chain data. Because HLA typing was missing for some donors at each locus, association tests included only the typed subset. A cluster of highly shared sequence variants was judged likely to be a technical artifact of the sequencing pipeline. According to a later analysis, TCR association rates differed among HLA loci, with DRB1 alleles showing the most associated TCRs and HLA-C alleles showing the fewest. In the study, around 150 TCR beta chains were listed as associated with cytomegalovirus. Seventeen rarely observed V segments, including chromosome 9 orphons, were excluded from the earlier analysis of a few hundred of the donors because counts were too low. In vitro tests confirmed that a few of the cytomegalovirus-associated TCR beta chains recognize cytomegalovirus antigens.

Library preparation used the immunoSEQ multiplex PCR assay. For the multiplex PCR, a mixture combining 60 forward primers for TCR Vbeta segments and 13 reverse primers for TCR Jbeta segments was used. The CDR3 region of rearranged TCR beta genes was amplified from genomic DNA by a multiplex PCR assay. The Illumina HiSeq System was used to sequence the amplified TCR beta libraries as 87-base-pair reads. Per the authors' processing: In a later analysis, roughly 80 million unique TCR beta chains were counted across the roughly 670 repertoires, and roughly 11 million of these chains were shared by at least two donors. Raw reads were error-corrected and collapsed into unique sequences by a nearest-neighbor algorithm in which closely related sequences were merged to remove PCR and sequencing errors. V, D and J gene segments were assigned by aligning CDR3 sequences to IMGT reference sequences. Each retained sequence needed at least a six-nucleotide match to both a V gene segment and a J gene segment. Rearrangements were classified as productive when the CDR3 lacked stop codons and remained in frame with V and J, and all other rearrangements were classified as non-productive. Following IMGT convention, CDR3 was defined as the stretch from the second conserved V-encoded cysteine up to the conserved J-encoded phenylalanine. The earlier analysis of more than 450 of the donors excluded sequences that lacked an unambiguous match to a single V gene segment. An earlier analysis of a few hundred of the donors classified V segments as functional when productive rearrangements were above 56.7% and as segregating when the standard deviation between donors was above 5%. A statistical classification framework was built to diagnose cytomegalovirus status from the catalog of TCR beta chain sequences. In a later analysis, V and J genes were assigned by comparing TCR nucleotide sequences against IMGT/GENE-DB human TR gene sequences. A later analysis assigned CDR3 sequences and most-parsimonious VDJ recombination scenarios with the TCRdist pipeline. In a later analysis, every TCR beta chain was defined by the combination of its CDR3 amino acid sequence and its V-gene family, and reads without a unique V-gene family were dropped. A later analysis removed roughly 590 highly shared, low-generation-probability nucleotide sequences to deal with suspected cross-contamination and a sequencing artifact. In a later analysis, a clonal expansion index for each public chain was calculated from normalized within-repertoire ranks of inferred template counts. A later analysis computed generation probabilities with a VDJ recombination model fitted to out-of-frame rearrangements, and checked the results against IGoR. In a later analysis, hypergeometric tests were used to score TCR-TCR, TCR-HLA and TCR-CMV co-occurrence, with a repertoire-size bias correction applied to TCR pairs. To estimate false discovery rates, a later analysis permuted the HLA or CMV assignments 20 times. In a later analysis, co-occurring TCRs were grouped using DBSCAN, and TCRdist sequence similarity was added for clustering within HLA-allele-positive subsets. Co-occurrence clustering excluded repertoires with fewer than 30,000 or more than 120,000 public chains, plus five with anomalous nucleotide sharing. TCRdb retrieved this table from immuneACCESS and kept in-frame rearrangements only. Not all clones are present; in checked studies, unresolved V genes account for under half, and no reason is known for the remainder. Clone size and V and J calls were adopted from that table, with D and trimming inferred from the DNA. This sample is represented by some 170,000 clones; 70% to 80% of them were singletons. The top ten clones comprise around 3% of the sample.

Points on this clone: There is no known antigen for this receptor. No base qualities exist here, and no much larger clone lies one base off it.

The cohort was made up of 500 to 800 healthy bone marrow donors. At the time of sampling, all cohort members were nominally healthy, though unrecorded immune exposures were likely present. The donor tested CMV seronegative and was one of the 352 seronegative cohort members. A peripheral blood sample was collected from each donor, and TCR beta sequencing was performed on peripheral blood mononuclear cells. The Qiagen DNeasy Blood Extraction Kit was used to extract genomic DNA from the blood cell samples. The germline V gene (reference sequence) gives CDR1 as GTSNPN and CDR2 as SVGIG. Spanning cysteine to phenylalanine, the CDR3 consists of 14 amino acids. The read is trimmed to its CDR3 DNA, 42 bases read in frame from base 1. V sheds 4 bases and J sheds 6 bases, leaving 16 bases between their ends.

The sequenced sample was PBMCs. The chain is assembled from TRBV30 and TRBJ1-5; TRBD1 could be the D gene, as 6 bases match. The source of this sequence is a male donor in good health and CMV-seronegative. The CDR3 here reads CAWKGGDVGQPQHF. The DNA is TGTGCCTGGAAAGGGGGGGACGTTGGTCAGCCCCAGCATTTT.